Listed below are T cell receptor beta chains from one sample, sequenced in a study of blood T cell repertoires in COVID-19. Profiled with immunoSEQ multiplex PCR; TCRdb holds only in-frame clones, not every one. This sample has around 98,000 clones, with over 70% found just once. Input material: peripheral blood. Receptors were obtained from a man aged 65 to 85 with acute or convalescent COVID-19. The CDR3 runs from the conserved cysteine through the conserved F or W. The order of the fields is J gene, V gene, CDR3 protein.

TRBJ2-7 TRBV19 CASGQGVGEQYF
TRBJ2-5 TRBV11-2 CASRFGEGTQYF
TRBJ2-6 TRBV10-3 CAISEQPVSGANVLTF
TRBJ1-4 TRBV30 CAWGQGGTNEKLFF
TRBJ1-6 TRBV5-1 CASSLEHNNSPLHF
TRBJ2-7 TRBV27 CASSFVLAGGPDEQYF
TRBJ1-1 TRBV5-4 CASSSRSTGVVTEAFF
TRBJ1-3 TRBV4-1 CASSQDAGNTIYF
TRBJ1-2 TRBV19 CASSFNPRTGNGYTF
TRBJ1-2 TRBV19 CASSILGLSNYGYTF
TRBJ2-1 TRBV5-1 CASSLDPSGTYNEQFF
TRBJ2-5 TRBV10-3 CATDTGTGVLETQYF
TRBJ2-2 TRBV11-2 CASSLGPARGTGELFF
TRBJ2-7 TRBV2 CASSGLYSYEQYF
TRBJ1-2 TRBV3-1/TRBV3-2 CASSPRQGSYGYTF
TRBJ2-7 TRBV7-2 CASSPWQGISSYEQYF
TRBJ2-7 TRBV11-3 CASSLDSGEGYEQYF
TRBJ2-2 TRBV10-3 CAISEIVGELFF
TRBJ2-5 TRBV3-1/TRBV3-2 CASSHTTTQYF
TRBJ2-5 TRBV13 CASSKGHLQETQYF
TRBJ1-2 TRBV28 CASSLGSEYGYTF
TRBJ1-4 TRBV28 CASSTRDINEKLFF
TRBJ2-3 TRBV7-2 CASSAGTSGRIDTQYF
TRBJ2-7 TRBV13 CASSPRDYEQYF
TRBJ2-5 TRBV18 CASSPPTGAQETQYF
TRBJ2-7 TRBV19 CASGTLAGESYEQYF
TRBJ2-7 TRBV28 CASSLGLPRNEQYF
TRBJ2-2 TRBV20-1 CSASLAENTGELFF
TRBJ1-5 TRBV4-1 CASSPRQGLSNQPQHF
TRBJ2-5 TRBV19 CASSNRGYRQETQYF
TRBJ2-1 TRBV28 CASNPPQRGSYNEQFF
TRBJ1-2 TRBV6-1 CASSEGTVSNYGYTF
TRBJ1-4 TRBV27 CASSPYGGDEKLFF
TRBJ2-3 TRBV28 CASSLGGTQYF
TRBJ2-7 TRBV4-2 CASSQGQGDYEQYF
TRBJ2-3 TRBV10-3 CATRTSGIRSTDTQYF
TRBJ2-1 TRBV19 CASKVLAGGEQFF
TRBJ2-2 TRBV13 CASSSPRGGELFF
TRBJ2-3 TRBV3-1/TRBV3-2 CASSQGGGTSDTQYF
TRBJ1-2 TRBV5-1 CASSLAGDPANYGYTF
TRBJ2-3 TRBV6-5 CASSYLGDSTDTQYF
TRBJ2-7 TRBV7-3 CASSSSVTGEQYF
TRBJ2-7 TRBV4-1 CASSLGSGKGLRPYEQYF
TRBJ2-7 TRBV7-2 CASSIIATSTGEQYF
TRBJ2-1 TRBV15 CATSRGGLAGGSDEQFF
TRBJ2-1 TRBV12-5 CASASLNEQFF
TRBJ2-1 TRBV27 CASSVAGGPYNEQFF
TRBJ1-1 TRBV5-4 CASSLGGTGTLAEAFF
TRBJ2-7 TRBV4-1 CARSPQGGSYEQYF